Listed here is a single T cell receptor beta chain. This record belongs to a study of blood T cell repertoires in COVID-19. Study-level information: Some COVID-19 samples were acute and others convalescent; all came from the United States, Italy and Spain. PBMCs, B-cell-depleted T cells, or T cells were the source of the cDNA or gDNA that made up the material.

The V gene lost 8 bases and the J gene lost 17 bases, with 16 bases spanning the gap. The CDR3 contains 11 residues. Study processing details: Estimates of nucleated cell counts were drawn from the amplification of reference gene primers. TCRdb's copy holds only in-frame clones and misses some; the assay was immunoSEQ multiplex PCR. V and J calls and clone size are as listed in that table; D and trimming were resolved from the DNA. The sample has about 120,000 clones, 81% seen once. The rearrangement uses TRBV12-3 or TRBV12-4 and TRBJ1-6; D is unresolved. The receptor was isolated from a man between 50 and 59 years old with acute or convalescent COVID-19. Sequencing was performed on peripheral blood. In nucleotides, the CDR3 is TGTGCCAGCGCTTCAGGACCGGGGATCCACTTT. Its protein product is CASASGPGIHF.